These T cell receptor beta chains were read from a single sample in a study of blood T cell repertoires in COVID-19. Method: immunoSEQ multiplex PCR; TCRdb's copy keeps in-frame clones and lacks some. The sample contains 200,000 to 250,000 clones, approximately 90% of which appear only once. Sequences were obtained from peripheral blood. All receptors come from a young man with COVID-19, enrolled during active disease. Both conserved end residues are part of each CDR3. D genes are given only for firm matches. A clone size is listed for some rows: how often the clone was seen (once, few, many), or a class if it is expanded.

d_call	clone_size	v_call	j_call	cdr3_aa	cdr3_nt
NA	NA	TRBV19	TRBJ1-5	CASSIGDKGSYQPQHF	TGTGCCAGTAGTATAGGGGATAAGGGGTCCTATCAGCCCCAGCATTTT
NA	NA	TRBV18	TRBJ1-3	CASSPATAFSGNTIYF	TGTGCCAGCTCACCGGCTACAGCATTCTCTGGAAACACCATATATTTT
TRBD1	NA	TRBV6-5	TRBJ1-4	CASSRDRLNEKLFF	TGTGCCAGCAGCCGGGACAGACTTAATGAAAAACTGTTTTTT
TRBD1	NA	TRBV3-1/TRBV3-2	TRBJ1-1	CASSQWTGIANTEAFF	TGTGCCAGCAGCCAATGGACAGGGATAGCGAACACTGAAGCTTTCTTT
NA	NA	TRBV4-2	TRBJ2-7	CASSQVTGSYYEQYF	TGTGCCAGCAGCCAGGTCACCGGGAGCTACTACGAGCAGTACTTC
NA	NA	TRBV7-8	TRBJ1-5	CASSLVGRGQPQHF	TGTGCCAGCAGCTTAGTGGGCAGGGGACAGCCCCAGCATTTT
NA	NA	TRBV10-1	TRBJ2-7	CASILFKRQEPGEQYF	TGCGCCAGCATTCTCTTTAAGCGGCAGGAGCCGGGTGAGCAGTACTTC
NA	NA	TRBV12-3/TRBV12-4	TRBJ2-2	CASSLLNGELFF	TGTGCCAGCAGTTTATTAAACGGGGAGCTGTTTTTT
TRBD1	NA	TRBV2	TRBJ1-2	CASSDDRQGNPNYGYTF	TGTGCCAGCAGCGATGATAGACAGGGGAATCCTAACTATGGCTACACCTTC
TRBD2	NA	TRBV4-1	TRBJ2-1	CASSQESPGLAGSAYNEQFF	TGCGCCAGCAGCCAAGAGAGCCCGGGACTAGCGGGGTCGGCATACAATGAGCAGTTCTTC
NA	NA	TRBV1	TRBJ1-1	CTSSQDLRSNTEAFF	TGCACCAGCAGCCAAGATCTGAGATCGAACACTGAAGCTTTCTTT
NA	NA	TRBV6-5	TRBJ2-1	CASSQDRTWGEQFF	TGTGCCAGCAGCCAAGACAGGACTTGGGGTGAGCAGTTCTTC
NA	once	TRBV5-1	TRBJ1-3	CASSQGSLSSGNTIYF	TGCGCCAGCAGCCAGGGGAGTTTGTCCTCTGGAAACACCATATATTTT
TRBD2	NA	TRBV5-6	TRBJ2-7	CASRLAGGSYEQYF	TGTGCCAGCAGGCTAGCGGGGGGATCCTACGAGCAGTACTTC
TRBD2	NA	TRBV18	TRBJ2-7	CASSPNNIAGPYEQYF	TGTGCCAGCTCACCCAACAATATAGCGGGCCCCTACGAGCAGTACTTC
NA	NA	TRBV18	TRBJ2-1	CASSPRIGEQFF	TGTGCCAGCTCACCACGAATCGGTGAGCAGTTCTTC
NA	NA	TRBV9	TRBJ1-1	CASSPRGGDTEAFF	TGTGCCAGCAGCCCTAGGGGAGGGGACACTGAAGCTTTCTTT
TRBD2	once	TRBV27	TRBJ2-1	CASSIAGEGPTHEQFF	TGTGCCAGCAGTATCGCCGGGGAGGGCCCCACCCATGAGCAGTTCTTC
NA	once	TRBV7-9	TRBJ1-3	CASSFLSSGNTIYF	TGTGCCAGCAGCTTTCTGAGCTCTGGAAACACCATATATTTT
TRBD1	NA	TRBV7-2	TRBJ1-4	CASSFAGTGSEKLFF	TGTGCCAGCAGCTTTGCCGGGACAGGGAGTGAAAAACTGTTTTTT
NA	few	TRBV12-3/TRBV12-4	TRBJ2-7	CASSLYYEQYF	TGTGCCAGCAGTTTATACTACGAGCAGTACTTC
TRBD1	few	TRBV18	TRBJ1-1	CASSPTGDTEAFF	TGTGCCAGCTCACCGACAGGGGACACTGAAGCTTTCTTT
TRBD2	NA	TRBV7-9	TRBJ2-7	CASSLPGLVYEQYF	TGTGCCAGCAGCTTACCGGGACTAGTCTACGAGCAGTACTTC
NA	NA	TRBV18	TRBJ1-2	CASSPQQAGRDNYGYTF	TGTGCCAGCTCCCCACAGCAGGCAGGGCGAGATAACTATGGCTACACCTTC
TRBD2	NA	TRBV2	TRBJ2-3	CASTTWASGSTDTQYF	TGTGCCAGCACTACCTGGGCTAGCGGGAGCACAGATACGCAGTATTTT
NA	NA	TRBV29-1	TRBJ2-7	CSAVRDWSSYEQYF	TGCAGCGCTGTCCGGGACTGGAGCTCCTACGAGCAGTACTTC
NA	NA	TRBV6-5	TRBJ1-5	CASSYSIPGNQPQHF	TGTGCCAGCAGTTACTCGATTCCGGGGAATCAGCCCCAGCATTTT
TRBD1	NA	TRBV2	TRBJ1-6	CASTRQGPSDSPLHF	TGTGCCAGCACCCGACAGGGACCTTCGGATTCACCCCTCCACTTT
NA	NA	TRBV28	TRBJ1-2	CASSLTGYYGYTF	TGTGCCAGCAGTTTGACCGGGTACTATGGCTACACCTTC
NA	once	TRBV7-3	TRBJ1-6	CASSLGGAGSPLHF	TGTGCCAGCAGCTTAGGGGGGGCTGGTTCACCCCTCCACTTT
NA	NA	TRBV21-1	TRBJ2-7	CASSKGRGSSHYEQYF	TGTGCCAGCAGCAAAGGGCGGGGCTCGTCTCACTACGAGCAGTACTTC
TRBD2	NA	TRBV29-1	TRBJ2-1	CSAKTSGSNEQFF	TGCAGCGCCAAAACTAGCGGATCCAATGAGCAGTTCTTC
NA	NA	TRBV16	TRBJ2-1	CASTLAYYNEQFF	TGTGCCAGCACCCTAGCGTACTACAATGAGCAGTTCTTC
NA	NA	TRBV6-5	TRBJ1-4	CASSYVEGKLFF	TGTGCCAGCAGTTACGTAGAGGGAAAACTGTTTTTT
NA	NA	TRBV2	TRBJ1-5	CASQDRMSNQPQHF	TGTGCCAGCCAGGACAGAATGAGCAATCAGCCCCAGCATTTT
NA	NA	TRBV7-2	TRBJ1-5	CASSPPPAGAGNQPQHF	TGTGCCAGCAGCCCACCGCCCGCAGGGGCGGGCAATCAGCCCCAGCATTTT
TRBD1	few	TRBV13	TRBJ1-2	CASSWTGIDGYTF	TGTGCCAGCAGCTGGACAGGGATTGATGGCTACACCTTC
NA	few	TRBV6-5	TRBJ1-2	CASTLEGYTF	TGTGCCAGCACCCTTGAGGGCTACACCTTC
TRBD1	NA	TRBV13	TRBJ1-6	CASSFRGLNSPLHF	TGTGCCAGCAGCTTCAGGGGGCTAAATTCACCCCTCCACTTT
TRBD1	NA	TRBV5-1	TRBJ2-4	CASSLEGAYIQYF	TGCGCCAGCAGCTTGGAGGGGGCCTACATTCAGTACTTC
NA	NA	TRBV28	TRBJ1-1	CASLGGELNTEAFF	TGTGCCAGCCTGGGGGGTGAGCTGAACACTGAAGCTTTCTTT